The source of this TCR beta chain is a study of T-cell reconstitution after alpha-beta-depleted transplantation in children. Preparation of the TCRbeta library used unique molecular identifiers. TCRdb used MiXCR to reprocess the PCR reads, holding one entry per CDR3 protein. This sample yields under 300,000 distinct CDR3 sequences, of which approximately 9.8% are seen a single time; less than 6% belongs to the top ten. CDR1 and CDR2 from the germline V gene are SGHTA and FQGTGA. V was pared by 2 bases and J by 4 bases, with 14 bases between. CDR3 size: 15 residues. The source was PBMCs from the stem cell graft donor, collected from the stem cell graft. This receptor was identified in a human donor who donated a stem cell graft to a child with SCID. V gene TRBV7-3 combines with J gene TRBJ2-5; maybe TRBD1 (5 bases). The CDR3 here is CASSLWGLAGETQYF. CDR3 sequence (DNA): TGTGCCAGCAGCTTATGGGGCTTAGCCGGAGAGACCCAGTACTTC.